The sequence of this T cell receptor (beta chain) was determined in a study of T cell responses to AZD1222 COVID-19 vaccine. Sequencing was performed with immunoSEQ multiplex PCR; in TCRdb, only in-frame clones are kept and a portion is missing. The sample yields roughly 130,000 clones, roughly 93% seen once. The CDR3 extends over 16 amino acids. Trimming took 3 bases from V and 4 from J, leaving 18 bases between them. Germline V gene sequence: CDR1 KGHSH, CDR2 LQKENI. The receptor comes from an adult in good health. This specimen consisted of peripheral blood, obtained on day 0 of AZD1222 vaccination. The chain links TRBV18 to TRBJ1-2, with D uncertain. CDR3 in amino acids: CASSPFGEGALYGYTF. The CDR3 bases are TGTGCCAGCTCACCGTTCGGGGAGGGCGCACTCTATGGCTACACCTTC.